This TCR beta chain is drawn from a study of radiotherapy plus CTLA-4 blockade in lung cancer. The wider study: Disease control was seen in approximately 29% of patients, objective responses in more than 15%.

In the case of this clone: Its antigen is as yet unknown.

Assay used: immunoSEQ multiplex PCR; TCRdb lists only in-frame clones, some missing. The table records 60,000 to 85,000 clones, roughly 86% of them present only once. General study findings and limits: It was early blood T cell clone dynamics, with interferon-beta, that reportedly best predicted response.

CDR1 GTSNPN and CDR2 SVGIG come from the germline V gene (reference sequence). The CDR3 is 14 residues long. Trimming took 0 bases from V and 3 from J, leaving 11 bases between them. The sequence was obtained from a human donor with non-small cell lung cancer who had stable disease on radiotherapy plus ipilimumab. Material: peripheral blood, obtained from a patient treated with radiotherapy plus ipilimumab. V gene TRBV30 combines with J gene TRBJ1-2; D remains ambiguous. CDR3 region: CAWSVSRTDYGYTF. The CDR3 region has the DNA TGTGCCTGGAGTGTGTCCCGGACCGACTATGGCTACACCTTC.